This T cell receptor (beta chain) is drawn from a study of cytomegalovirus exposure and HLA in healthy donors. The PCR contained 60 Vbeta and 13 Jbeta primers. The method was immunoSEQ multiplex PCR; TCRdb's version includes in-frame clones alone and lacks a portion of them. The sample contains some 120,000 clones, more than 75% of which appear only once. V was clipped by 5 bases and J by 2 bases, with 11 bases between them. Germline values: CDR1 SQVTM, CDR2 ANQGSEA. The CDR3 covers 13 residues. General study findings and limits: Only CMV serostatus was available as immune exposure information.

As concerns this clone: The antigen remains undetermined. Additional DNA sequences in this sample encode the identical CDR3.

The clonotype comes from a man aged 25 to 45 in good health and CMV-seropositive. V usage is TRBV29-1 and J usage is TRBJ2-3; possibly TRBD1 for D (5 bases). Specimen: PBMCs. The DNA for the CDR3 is TGCAGCGTTTCGGGCAGGGCCACAGATACGCAGTATTTT. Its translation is CSVSGRATDTQYF.